Each of the 22 T cell receptor beta chains below was sequenced from the same sample in a study of human T cells and chemical hapten exposure. The template was total RNA from unfractionated whole blood. One entry per CDR3 protein, called by TCRdb with MiXCR from the 5' RACE reads. The table lists 110,000 to 150,000 distinct CDR3 sequences, 3.5% to 5% of them singletons, with around 1.4% in the top ten. Receptors originate from a female donor in good health.

This clonotype was seen ten or more times. The chain is built from TRBV6-1 and TRBJ2-5; D is uncertain. This CDR3 has 14 residues. CDR1 MNHNS and CDR2 SASEGT come from the germline V gene. V lost 7 bases, J lost 7 bases, and 19 bases lay in between. CDR3 DNA sequence: TGTGCCAGCAATGAGGCCGAGGCCCACGGGACCCAGTACTTC. This sequence encodes CASNEAEAHGTQYF.

The V call is TRBV5-1, the J call TRBJ2-1; 8 bases are a match to TRBD2. This CDR3 contains 15 residues. The ends lost 0 bases at V and 4 bases at J; junction bases unmatched: 3. In germline, CDR1 is SGHRS, CDR2 YFSETQ. The CDR3 region is CASSLGPGGYNEQFF. CDR3 sequence (DNA): TGCGCCAGCAGCTTGGGCCCGGGGGGGTACAATGAGCAGTTCTTC.

The sample holds many counts of this clonotype. This rearrangement joins TRBV5-5 to TRBJ2-3; 9 bases fit TRBD2. Trimming cost V 0 bases and J 2 bases; bases outside gene matches: 4. Per the germline V gene, CDR1 is SGHKS and CDR2 is YYEKEE (reference sequence). The CDR3 sequence is 16 residues long. The CDR3 protein is CASSLALAGPTDTQYF. The DNA for the CDR3 is TGTGCCAGCAGCTTGGCCCTAGCGGGACCCACAGATACGCAGTATTTT. The whole variable domain, remainder taken from reference TRBV5-5 and TRBJ2-3, is DAGVTQSPTHLIKTRGQQVTLRCSPISGHKSVSWYQQVLGQGPQFIFQYYEKEERGRGNFPDRFSARQFPNYSSELNVNALLLGDSALYLCASSLALAGPTDTQYFGPGTRLTVL.

This clonotype showed up many times. This chain uses TRBV11-2 with TRBJ2-7, with 11 positions matching TRBD1. CDR1 is SGHAT, CDR2 FQNNGV, per germline. The J segment lost 6 bases and the V segment lost 1 base, leaving 2 bases of the junction unmatched. The CDR3 has 14 amino acids. The CDR3 nucleotides read TGTGCCAGCAGCTTAGGGACAGGGGGCTTCGAGCAGTACTTC. This encodes CASSLGTGGFEQYF.

At least ten counts were recorded for this clonotype. The chain employs TRBV6-6 and TRBJ2-7; no clear D. The CDR3 sequence is 16 residues long. Per germline, CDR1 MNHNY and CDR2 SVGAGI (reference sequence). V lost 3 bases to trimming and J lost 2 bases, with 17 bases between them. CDR3 residues: CASSYYSPGPAYEQYF. CDR3 sequence (DNA): TGTGCCAGCAGTTATTATTCCCCCGGGCCCGCCTACGAGCAGTACTTC.

This clonotype was observed at least ten times. The chain uses TRBV6-1 and TRBJ1-2; TRBD1 might be the D (5 bases). The CDR3 is made up of 13 amino acids. Trimming pared 6 bases from V and 6 bases from J, leaving 14 bases between. Germline CDR1 is MNHNS and CDR2 is SASEGT. CDR3 sequence (DNA): TGTGCCAGCAGCTATTCGTCAGGGAATGGCTACACCTTC. It encodes CASSYSSGNGYTF.

This clonotype was seen ten or more times. The genes are TRBV2 and TRBJ2-3; 7 bases are shared with TRBD1. J was trimmed by 4 bases and V by 6 bases; bases with no gene match: 10. Per the germline V gene, CDR1 is SNHLY and CDR2 is FYNNEI. The CDR3 spans 15 residues. The CDR3: CASSETGQVPDTQYF. In DNA, the CDR3 is TGTGCCAGCAGCGAGACCGGACAGGTCCCAGATACGCAGTATTTT. Based on the CDR3 plus reference TRBV2 and TRBJ2-3, the full variable domain is EPEVTQTPSHQVTQMGQEVILRCVPISNHLYFYWYRQILGQKVEFLVSFYNNEISEKSEIFDDQFSVERPDGSNFTLKIRSTKLEDSAMYFCASSETGQVPDTQYFGPGTRLTVL.

This clonotype was detected many times. The chain employs TRBV7-2 and TRBJ2-1; TRBD2 is a possible D gene (5 bases). The CDR3 extends over 13 amino acids. Germline V gene sequence: CDR1 SGHTA, CDR2 FQGNSA. The V and J ends lost 2 bases and 9 bases respectively, with 11 bases between them. The CDR3 region has the DNA TGTGCCAGCAGCTTAAGTCTAGCCGGTGAGCAGTTCTTC. It specifies CASSLSLAGEQFF.

This clonotype was found many times. V and J are TRBV7-2 and TRBJ1-1, with 7 bases aligning to TRBD1. Germline loops: CDR1 SGHTA, CDR2 FQGNSA. The trim removed 5 bases at V and 7 bases at J, leaving 7 bases unmatched. The CDR3 is 13 residues long. CDR3 in DNA: TGTGCCAGCAGCAGGGGGCGGCTGGGTGAAGCTTTCTTT. Its protein is CASSRGRLGEAFF.

This clonotype was detected many times. The J gene is TRBJ2-7, the V gene TRBV7-6; D call uncertain. Per the germline V gene, CDR1 is SGHVS and CDR2 is FNYEAQ. The ends were cut back, 0 bases at V and 5 bases at J, with 11 bases in the middle. The CDR3 has 14 amino acids. CDR3 residues: CASSLAISSHEQYF. The CDR3 DNA is TGTGCCAGCAGCTTAGCTATCTCATCACACGAGCAGTACTTC.

As concerns this clonotype: An end of the junction differs from the germline gene, which may be a read error. The genes are TRBV27 and TRBJ2-3; D perhaps matches TRBD2 (6 bases). The CDR3 runs to 15 residues. Germline CDR1 MNHEY, CDR2 SMNVEV (reference sequence). The CDR3 loop is CASGFIGGSRDTQYF. The CDR3 bases are TGTGCCAGCGGTTTTATCGGGGGAAGCAGAGATACGCAGTATTTT.

This clonotype has a count of ten or more. V and J are TRBV14 and TRBJ2-1, with a possible D match to TRBD1 (6 bases). The CDR3 runs to 14 residues. Per germline, CDR1 SGHDN and CDR2 FVKESK. The germline V and J ends were trimmed by 0 bases and 13 bases, with 16 bases remaining between them. The CDR3 region is CASSQDSRDNTQFF. CDR3 coding DNA: TGTGCCAGCAGCCAAGATAGTAGGGACAATACCCAGTTCTTC. Based on the CDR3 plus reference TRBV14 and TRBJ2-1, the full variable domain is EAGVTQFPSHSVIEKGQTVTLRCDPISGHDNLYWYRRVMGKEIKFLLHFVKESKQDESGMPNNRFLAERTGGTYSTLKVQPAELEDSGVYFCASSQDSRDNTQFFGPGTRLTVL.

V and J are TRBV7-9 and TRBJ2-1, with 8 bases lining up with TRBD2. The CDR3 contains 15 residues. Germline values: CDR1 SEHNR, CDR2 FQNEAQ (reference sequence). V shed 4 bases, J shed 5 bases, and the junction held 7 bases outside the gene matches. CDR3 coding DNA: TGTGCCAGCAGCTCGCGGGGGGCGGGTAACAATGAGCAGTTCTTC. As protein: CASSSRGAGNNEQFF.

The sample holds many counts of this clonotype. The chain is built from TRBV3-1 and TRBJ2-7; 9 bases match TRBD2. Looked up from germline, CDR1 is LGHDT and CDR2 is YNNKEL (reference sequence). V shed 1 base and J 5 bases; nucleotides not matched to a gene: 15. The CDR3 is 18 residues long. The CDR3 loop is CASSQGGGATAGSHEQYF. In nucleotides, the CDR3 is TGTGCCAGCAGCCAAGGCGGGGGGGCCACGGCGGGAAGCCACGAGCAGTACTTC.

This clonotype has ten or more counts. The rearrangement uses TRBV7-2 and TRBJ2-1; D ambiguous. V was shortened by 0 bases and J by 2 bases, with 2 bases between the two germline ends. In germline, CDR1 is SGHTA, CDR2 FQGNSA. CDR3 size: 13 residues. This CDR3 is CASSLAPYNEQFF. The CDR3 DNA follows: TGTGCCAGCAGCTTAGCGCCCTACAATGAGCAGTTCTTC.

Ten or more counts support this clonotype. The rearrangement uses TRBV19 and TRBJ2-1; TRBD2 agrees at 7 bases. V was pared by 3 bases and J by 2 bases, with 7 bases of the junction left unmatched. Per germline, CDR1 LNHDA and CDR2 SQIVND (reference sequence). The CDR3 is 16 amino acids. Here the CDR3 DNA reads TGTGCCAGTAGTATTGGGGCGGGGGTGGCCTACAATGAGCAGTTCTTC. Amino acid sequence: CASSIGAGVAYNEQFF.

This clonotype was detected only a few times. Since a much larger clone is just one base distant, this may be a read error. This sequence joins TRBV7-2 and TRBJ1-1; no definite D call. The V end was cut by 3 bases, the J end by 2 bases, with 10 bases between. Germline CDR1 reads SGHTA; CDR2 reads FQGNSA. The CDR3 contains 14 residues. This CDR3 is CASSFNICNTEAFF. The CDR3 region has the DNA TGTGCCAGCAGCTTTAACATTTGTAACACTGAAGCTTTCTTT.

This clonotype was counted at least ten times. The chain couples TRBV15 to TRBJ1-4, with D hard to call. This CDR3 region has 20 residues. V lost 1 base to trimming and J lost 2 bases, with 23 bases between them. CDR1 LNHNV and CDR2 YYDKDF come from the germline V gene (reference sequence). The CDR3 DNA is TGTGCCACCAGCAGAGGAAGTCGTGGTGGCGATCCGGGGACTAATGAAAAACTGTTTTTT. Translation gives CATSRGSRGGDPGTNEKLFF. The full variable domain, in which reference TRBV15 and TRBJ1-4 provide the parts outside the CDR3, is DAMVIQNPRYQVTQFGKPVTLSCSQTLNHNVMYWYQQKSSQAPKLLFHYYDKDFNNEADTPDNFQSRRPNTSFCFLDIRSPGLGDTAMYLCATSRGSRGGDPGTNEKLFFGSGTQLSVL.

This clonotype has at least ten counts. The chain links TRBV14 to TRBJ1-3, with 7 bases matching TRBD1. Germline CDR1 reads SGHDN; CDR2 reads FVKESK. The J segment lost 4 bases and the V segment lost 4 bases, leaving 7 bases of the junction unmatched. The CDR3 totals 15 residues. CDR3 region: CASSPQRGPGNTIYF. The DNA of the CDR3 is TGTGCCAGCAGCCCTCAAAGGGGGCCCGGAAACACCATATATTTT. Drawing the rest from reference TRBV14 and TRBJ1-3, the complete variable domain is EAGVTQFPSHSVIEKGQTVTLRCDPISGHDNLYWYRRVMGKEIKFLLHFVKESKQDESGMPNNRFLAERTGGTYSTLKVQPAELEDSGVYFCASSPQRGPGNTIYFGEGSWLTVV.

This clonotype was observed at least ten times. The chain is built from TRBV7-9 and TRBJ2-6; D might be TRBD1 (6 bases). CDR3 size: 15 residues. Germline assignment: CDR1 SEHNR and CDR2 FQNEAQ (reference sequence). Trimming cost V 5 bases and J 0 bases, with 8 bases left between them. CDR3 bases: TGTGCCAGCAGCGAGGGGGTCTCTGGGGCCAACGTCCTGACTTTC. Residues: CASSEGVSGANVLTF.

This clonotype has at least ten counts. V is TRBV19 and J is TRBJ1-5, with no clear D. The CDR3 runs to 13 residues. Germline V CDR1 and CDR2: LNHDA, SQIVND (reference sequence). V lost 3 bases and J lost 9, with 12 bases in between. The CDR3 coding sequence is TGTGCCAGTAGTATCCTAGCAGGACGGCCCCAGCATTTT. The encoded protein is CASSILAGRPQHF. The whole variable domain, filled in from reference TRBV19 and TRBJ1-5, reads DGGITQSPKYLFRKEGQNVTLSCEQNLNHDAMYWYRQDPGQGLRLIYYSQIVNDFQKGDIAEGYSVSREKKESFPLTVTSAQKNPTAFYLCASSILAGRPQHFGDGTRLSIL.

This clonotype was recorded many times. The V gene is TRBV12-3 or TRBV12-4, the J gene TRBJ1-5, with D unclear. The CDR3 consists of 12 residues. Between the trimmed V and J ends, which lost 3 bases and 6 bases, there was a span of 6 bases. The CDR3 is CASSFSGQPQHF. In DNA form, the CDR3 reads TGTGCCAGCAGTTTCTCGGGTCAGCCCCAGCATTTT.